The 21 T cell receptor beta chains below were found in one sample sequenced in a study of T cell repertoires in cytomegalovirus infection. TCRdb reanalysed the reads using MiXCR and keeps one entry per CDR3 protein. The sample lists about 160,000 distinct CDR3 sequences; 17% were seen once. Sequenced material: CD8+ T cells from PBMCs. These receptors were collected from a human donor in good health (CMV status not recorded). Some clones in this sample may be carry-over from other donors' samples.

This clonotype was detected only a few times. The CDR3 DNA reads TGTGCCAGCATGGACGGGGGGATAGATACGCAGTATTTT. This encodes CASMDGGIDTQYF. The V and J genes are TRBV7-9 and TRBJ2-3; 7 nucleotides align to TRBD2. CDR1 and CDR2 (germline): SEHNR, FQNEAQ (reference sequence). Trimming removed 7 bases from V and 5 bases from J; junction bases left unmatched: 6. The CDR3 contains 13 residues.

This clonotype was seen only a few times. The rearrangement links TRBV6-2 or TRBV6-3 to TRBJ1-5; 7 bases fit TRBD1. With 6 bases clipped from V and 3 bases from J, the junction kept 5 bases outside the gene matches. This CDR3 comprises 14 residues. The germline V gene encodes CDR1 MNHEY and CDR2 SVGEGT. The CDR3 bases are TGTGCCAGCAGGCCAGGACAGGCCAATCAGCCCCAGCATTTT. It is translated as CASRPGQANQPQHF.

This clonotype was counted between two and nine times. The rearrangement joins TRBV28 to TRBJ2-5; D may be TRBD2 (6 bases). Looked up from germline, CDR1 is MDHEN and CDR2 is SYDVKM. V lost 7 bases, J lost 0 bases, and 12 bases lay in between. The CDR3 has 14 amino acids. Here the CDR3 reads CASTPSGYQETQYF. The CDR3, as DNA: TGTGCCAGCACCCCAAGCGGGTACCAAGAGACCCAGTACTTC. Variable domain in full (rest from reference TRBV28 and TRBJ2-5): DVKVTQSSRYLVKRTGEKVFLECVQDMDHENMFWYRQDPGLGLRLIYFSYDVKMKEKGDIPEGYSVSREKKERFSLILESASTNQTSMYLCASTPSGYQETQYFGPGTRLLVL.

Many counts were recorded for this clonotype. The V and J genes are TRBV7-2 and TRBJ2-4; 8 bases are a match to TRBD1. The CDR3 sequence is 15 residues long. The trim removed 3 bases at V and 5 bases at J, leaving 6 bases unmatched. Germline V gene lookup returns CDR1 SGHTA and CDR2 FQGNSA. The DNA of the CDR3 is TGTGCCAGCAGCTTCTACAGGGGGGCTGAAAACATTCAGTACTTC. The encoded protein is CASSFYRGAENIQYF.

V gene TRBV28 combines with J gene TRBJ2-1, with 7 bases lining up with TRBD1. V dropped 5 bases and J dropped 0; count of bases not matched to a gene: 4. CDR3 length: 15 amino acids. Germline lookup yields CDR1 MDHEN and CDR2 SYDVKM. CDR3 sequence reads: CASSIQGFSYNEQFF. The CDR3 DNA reads TGTGCCAGCAGTATACAGGGGTTCTCCTACAATGAGCAGTTCTTC.

This clonotype came up a few times. The chain joins TRBV6-5 to TRBJ2-2; D unresolved. Trimming pared 0 bases from V and 6 bases from J, leaving 8 bases between. The germline gives CDR1 MNHEY, CDR2 SVGAGI. The length of the CDR3 is 14 residues. CDR3 amino acids: CASSYSPAAGELFF. CDR3 DNA sequence: TGTGCCAGCAGTTACTCCCCGGCCGCCGGGGAGCTGTTTTTT.

The table lists this clonotype with a count of one. This rearrangement joins TRBV28 to TRBJ2-7; 8 bases are a match to TRBD2. The junction had 5 bases not matched to a gene; V was cut back by 2 bases and J by 2 bases. The CDR3 totals 15 residues. Germline-derived CDR1 and CDR2 are MDHEN and SYDVKM. The CDR3 DNA reads TGTGCCAGCAGTTTAGGGCGGGAGGTCACCTACGAGCAGTACTTC. The encoded protein is CASSLGREVTYEQYF. The entire variable domain, with the rest obtained from reference TRBV28 and TRBJ2-7, is as follows: DVKVTQSSRYLVKRTGEKVFLECVQDMDHENMFWYRQDPGLGLRLIYFSYDVKMKEKGDIPEGYSVSREKKERFSLILESASTNQTSMYLCASSLGREVTYEQYFGPGTRLTVT.

This clonotype was found many times. The chain employs TRBV28 and TRBJ2-7; 9 bases are shared with TRBD1. The length of the CDR3 is 15 residues. V was clipped by 6 bases and J by 4 bases; unmatched bases: 10. Germline V gives CDR1 MDHEN, CDR2 SYDVKM. The CDR3 nucleotides read TGTGCCAGCAGCCGTCGGACAGGGGTAGGTTACGAGCAGTACTTC. Its translation is CASSRRTGVGYEQYF.

This clonotype was detected ten times or more. This rearrangement joins TRBV7-9 to TRBJ1-1; a weak D match, TRBD1 (5 bases). The V and J ends lost 5 bases and 1 base respectively, with 11 bases between them. The CDR3 has 14 amino acids. Germline CDR1 reads SEHNR; CDR2 reads FQNEAQ (reference sequence). The CDR3 spells CASSLGQGNTEAFF. As DNA, the CDR3 is TGTGCCAGCAGCCTAGGCCAGGGGAACACTGAAGCTTTCTTT.

The sample holds a few counts of this clonotype. V is TRBV7-9 and J is TRBJ1-3; a possible D gene is TRBD1 (6 bases). This CDR3 region has 15 residues. V shed 6 bases and J shed 0 bases, with 12 bases lying between them. Germline CDR1 and CDR2: SEHNR and FQNEAQ (reference sequence). The CDR3, as DNA: TGTGCCAGCAGACCAACAGGGAGCTCTGGAAACACCATATATTTT. It yields the protein CASRPTGSSGNTIYF.

This clonotype was counted a few times. The V and J genes are TRBV6-1 and TRBJ1-1; maybe TRBD1 (6 bases). This CDR3 is 14 amino acids long. Per the germline V gene, CDR1 is MNHNS and CDR2 is SASEGT. Deletions cut 7 bases from V and 4 bases from J, with 16 bases between. As DNA, the CDR3 is TGTGCCAGCAATAGGGGGGACCGGGTCACTGAAGCTTTCTTT. Residues: CASNRGDRVTEAFF.

This chain links TRBV20-1 with TRBJ2-2; 14 bases are a match to TRBD2. The ends lost 6 bases at V and 1 base at J; junction bases unmatched: 10. CDR3 length equals 18 residues. Germline CDR1 is DFQATT and CDR2 is SNEGSKA (reference sequence). The CDR3 nucleotides are TGCAGTGCCTCCCTCGGGACTAGCGGGAGTGGGAACACCGGGGAGCTGTTTTTT. This codes for CSASLGTSGSGNTGELFF.

J is TRBJ1-6 and V is TRBV6-6; D ambiguous. The CDR3 extends over 14 amino acids. From germline, CDR1 is MNHNY and CDR2 SVGAGI (reference sequence). The V end was cut by 5 bases, the J end by 0 bases, with 5 bases between. The CDR3 nucleotides are TGTGCCAGCAGTGTCAGCTCCTATAATTCACCCCTCCACTTT. Translating it yields CASSVSSYNSPLHF.

The rearrangement joins TRBV7-2 to TRBJ1-1; D unclear. This CDR3 spans 14 amino acids. Trimming pared 1 base from V and 1 base from J, leaving 7 bases between. The V gene's germline CDR1 is SGHTA and CDR2 FQGNSA. The CDR3 sequence is CASSLELGNTEAFF. CDR3 bases: TGTGCCAGCAGCTTAGAACTTGGGAACACTGAAGCTTTCTTT.

This clonotype was seen only a few times. The J gene is TRBJ2-1, the V gene TRBV9; D remains unclear. V was pared by 3 bases and J by 10 bases, with 17 bases between. CDR3 size: 14 residues. Germline CDR1 is SGDLS and CDR2 is YYNGEE. The CDR3 DNA is TGTGCCAGCAGCGCAACCGTTAGATCAGACGAGCAGTTCTTC. Encoded protein: CASSATVRSDEQFF.

In this sample, this clonotype turned up a few times. The chain has TRBV9 and TRBJ2-1, with D perhaps TRBD2 (5 bases). Per the germline V gene, CDR1 is SGDLS and CDR2 is YYNGEE. The V gene lost 4 bases and the J gene lost 7 bases, with 30 bases spanning the gap. CDR3 length equals 19 residues. The CDR3 is CASSNPLRVAEGEGNEQFF. The CDR3 DNA reads as TGTGCCAGCAGCAATCCCCTACGAGTGGCAGAGGGAGAAGGGAATGAGCAGTTCTTC.

Only a few counts were recorded for this clonotype. The chain combines TRBV7-9 with TRBJ2-7, with a tentative D call TRBD1 (6 bases). The CDR3 length is 12 residues. The germline V gene encodes CDR1 SEHNR and CDR2 FQNEAQ (reference sequence). V was clipped by 4 bases and J by 7 bases, with 11 bases between them. This chain's CDR3 is CASSSSGEEQYF. In nucleotides, the CDR3 is TGTGCCAGCAGCTCCTCAGGGGAGGAGCAGTACTTC.

This clonotype has more than one count but fewer than ten. V and J are TRBV7-2 and TRBJ1-6; a weak D match, TRBD1 (5 bases). Germline-derived CDR1 and CDR2 are SGHTA and FQGNSA. The length of the CDR3 is 16 residues. Between the trimmed V and J ends, which lost 2 bases and 4 bases, there was a span of 12 bases. CDR3 sequence: CASSLPSRGYNSPLHF. The DNA for the CDR3 is TGTGCCAGCAGCTTACCCTCGAGGGGTTATAATTCACCCCTCCACTTT.

This clonotype was seen more than once but under ten times. DNA of the CDR3: TGTGCCAGCTCACCAGTAGATCTGGGAATGAAACCCCAGCATTTT. Protein: CASSPVDLGMKPQHF. This chain connects TRBV18 to TRBJ1-5; D is unclear. Trimming left V 2 bases short and J 10 bases short, with 18 bases between. The CDR3 has 15 residues. Per germline, CDR1 KGHSH and CDR2 LQKENI.

This clonotype has ten or more counts. This chain uses TRBV7-2 with TRBJ2-1, with 13 bases identical to TRBD2. Germline V gene sequence: CDR1 SGHTA, CDR2 FQGNSA. The J segment lost 8 bases and the V segment lost 5 bases, leaving 6 bases of the junction unmatched. CDR3 length: 15 amino acids. The CDR3 loop reads CASSQTSGRIDEQFF. The CDR3, as DNA: TGTGCCAGCAGCCAGACTAGCGGGAGGATCGATGAGCAGTTCTTC.

This clonotype has a handful of counts. The chain uses TRBV12-3 or TRBV12-4 and TRBJ2-3; TRBD2 is a possible D gene (6 bases). Trimming stripped 7 bases from V and 5 bases from J, with 19 bases between. The CDR3 covers 15 residues. The chain's CDR3 is CASTPWGGVVDTQYF. The CDR3 DNA follows: TGTGCCAGCACCCCCTGGGGAGGTGTTGTAGATACGCAGTATTTT.